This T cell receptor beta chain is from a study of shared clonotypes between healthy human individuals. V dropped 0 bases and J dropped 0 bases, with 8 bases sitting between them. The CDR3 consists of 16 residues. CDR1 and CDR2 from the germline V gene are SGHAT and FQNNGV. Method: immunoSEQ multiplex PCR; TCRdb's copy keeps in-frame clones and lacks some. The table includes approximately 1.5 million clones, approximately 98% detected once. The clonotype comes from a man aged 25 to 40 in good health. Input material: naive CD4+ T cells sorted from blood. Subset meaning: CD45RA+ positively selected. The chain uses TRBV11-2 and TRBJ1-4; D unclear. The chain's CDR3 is CASSLDQPATNEKLFF. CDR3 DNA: TGTGCCAGCAGCTTAGATCAGCCCGCAACTAATGAAAAACTGTTTTTT.